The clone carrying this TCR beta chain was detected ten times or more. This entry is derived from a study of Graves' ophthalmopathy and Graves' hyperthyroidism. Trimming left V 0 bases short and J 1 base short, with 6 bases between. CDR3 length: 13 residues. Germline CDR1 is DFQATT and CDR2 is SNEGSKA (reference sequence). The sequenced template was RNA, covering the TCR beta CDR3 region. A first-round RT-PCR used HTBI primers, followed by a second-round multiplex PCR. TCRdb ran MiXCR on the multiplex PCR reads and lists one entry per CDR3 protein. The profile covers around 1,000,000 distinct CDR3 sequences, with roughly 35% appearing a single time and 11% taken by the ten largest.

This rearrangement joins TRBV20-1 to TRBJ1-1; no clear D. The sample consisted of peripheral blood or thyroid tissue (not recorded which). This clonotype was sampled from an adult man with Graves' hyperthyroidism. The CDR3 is CSARDPRNTEAFF. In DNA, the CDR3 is TGCAGTGCTAGAGATCCCAGGAACACTGAAGCTTTCTTT.